This T cell receptor (beta chain) was observed in a study of CD8 T cells in Susac syndrome. A quantity of about 0.45 to 1 ug RNA underwent reverse transcription using random hexamers. The TCR beta CDR3 was amplified by immunoSEQ multiplex PCR across 54 Vbeta, 13 Jbeta. MiXCR was run by TCRdb on the immunoSEQ multiplex PCR reads, yielding one entry per CDR3 protein. The sample holds a few hundred thousand distinct CDR3 sequences, under 95% seen once. It was treatment-naive patients with stable or active relapsing-remitting disease who made up the multiple sclerosis controls. Both CD4+ and CD8+ T cells were negatively isolated, and TEMRA cells underwent FACS enrichment. Sequencing was done on a sample of CD4+ T cells from PBMCs. The source is a human donor with multiple sclerosis.

The CDR3 protein is CAWSRGLANNEQFF. The CDR3, as DNA: TGTGCCTGGTCACGTGGACTAGCCAACAATGAGCAGTTCTTC. The chain is built from TRBV30 and TRBJ2-1; 8 bases map to TRBD2. The length of the CDR3 is 14 residues. V lost 5 bases and J lost 5; bases outside the gene matches: 8. Germline lookup yields CDR1 GTSNPN and CDR2 SVGIG (reference sequence).